One sample yielded the 10 T cell receptor beta chains listed below, sequenced in a study of T cells expressing NK-cell markers. For each CDR3 protein, TCRdb gives one entry from its re-call of the 5' RACE reads, without DNA. This sample's table reports 550,000 to 600,000 distinct CDR3 sequences. The sequenced material came from blood T cells: a sorted CD56 or NKG2C T cell subset, CD4+ or CD8+ T cells, or bulk PBMC T cells (not recorded which). The receptors were gathered from a young man in good health.

The chain uses TRBV20-1 and TRBJ2-1; lacking DNA, the TRBD1 call made by TCRdb goes unchecked. The CDR3 has 15 amino acids. In germline, CDR1 is DFQATT, CDR2 SNEGSKA (reference sequence). The chain's CDR3 is CSATRGDRVRNEQFF.

V is TRBV10-3 and J is TRBJ2-7; TCRdb gives TRBD2 as the D gene, but with no DNA this cannot be confirmed. Germline CDR1 ENHRY, CDR2 SYGVKD. The CDR3 totals 15 residues. CDR3 loop: CAISMTSGEAYEQYF.

The genes are TRBV12-3 or TRBV12-4 and TRBJ1-1; TCRdb's assignment of TRBD1 cannot be checked, as there is no DNA. CDR3 length: 13 amino acids. Here the CDR3 reads CASRRQGYTEAFF.

The genes are TRBV11-3 and TRBJ2-5; checking the TCRdb D call of TRBD1 is not possible without DNA. Germline CDR1 reads SGHNT; CDR2 reads YENEEA. The CDR3 length is 15 residues. CDR3 protein: CASSFDAGRQETQYF.

The chain recombines TRBV27 with TRBJ2-1; checking the TCRdb D call of TRBD2 is not possible without DNA. The CDR3 length is 17 residues. The germline CDR1 and CDR2 sequences are MNHEY and SMNVEV (reference sequence). CDR3 residues: CASVGGLAGAAYNEQFF.

The V gene is TRBV12-3 or TRBV12-4, the J gene TRBJ2-3; TCRdb designates TRBD1, a call that cannot be tested without DNA. This CDR3 has 13 residues. The CDR3 loop is CASKSVRGDTQYF.

The chain couples TRBV12-3 or TRBV12-4 to TRBJ1-6; TCRdb designates TRBD1, a call that cannot be tested without DNA. The CDR3 contains 15 residues. The CDR3 spells CASRIGQGNNSPLHF.

The chain carries TRBV5-1 and TRBJ1-1; TCRdb returns TRBD1, unconfirmable since there is no DNA. The germline V gene encodes CDR1 SGHRS and CDR2 YFSETQ. There are 15 residues in the CDR3. CDR3 residues: CASSLADGAGFEAFF.

This sequence joins TRBV4-3 and TRBJ2-3; TCRdb gives TRBD2 as the D gene, but with no DNA this cannot be confirmed. Germline assignment: CDR1 LGHNA and CDR2 YSLEER. The CDR3 spans 18 residues. The CDR3 here is CASSQDLSSGRFTDTQYF.

The chain employs TRBV18 and TRBJ2-1; no DNA is available, so the TRBD2 call from TCRdb remains unchecked. Germline CDR1 reads KGHSH; CDR2 reads LQKENI. This CDR3 is built from 20 residues. The CDR3 reads CASSPRPGNQLAGVHNEQFF. Full variable domain (remainder filled in from reference TRBV18 and TRBJ2-1): NAGVMQNPRHLVRRRGQEARLRCSPMKGHSHVYWYRQLPEEGLKFMVYLQKENIIDESGMPKERFSAEFPKEGPSILRIQQVVRGDSAAYFCASSPRPGNQLAGVHNEQFFGPGTRLTVL.